One sample yielded the 29 T cell receptor beta chains listed below, sequenced in a study of T cells after yellow fever vaccination. MiXCR, run by TCRdb on the 5' RACE reads, gives a single entry per CDR3 protein. The sample includes under 600,000 distinct CDR3 sequences, about 13% of them seen just once. The material was PBMCs, obtained on the day of the yellow fever booster vaccination. These receptors originate from a man aged 25-45 years who received the YFV17D yellow fever vaccine.

J is TRBJ2-1 and V is TRBV4-2; either TRBD1 or TRBD2 may supply D (5 bases each). Germline assignment: CDR1 LGHNA and CDR2 YNFKEQ. The CDR3 contains 16 residues. V lost 4 bases and J lost 7, with 20 bases in between. This CDR3 reads CASSRSPGPSTNEQFF. The CDR3 region has the DNA TGTGCCAGCAGCCGTTCACCGGGACCATCGACTAATGAGCAGTTCTTC.

This chain uses TRBV11-2 with TRBJ2-2; 7 positions match TRBD1. V shed 1 base, J shed 5 bases, and the junction held 7 bases outside the gene matches. Germline-derived CDR1 and CDR2 are SGHAT and FQNNGV. The CDR3 consists of 16 residues. CDR3 in amino acids: CASSLALDRLTGELFF. The CDR3 nucleotides are TGTGCCAGCAGCTTAGCTCTGGACAGGTTAACCGGGGAGCTGTTTTTT. The full variable domain, its missing parts supplied by reference TRBV11-2 and TRBJ2-2, is EAGVAQSPRYKIIEKRQSVAFWCNPISGHATLYWYQQILGQGPKLLIQFQNNGVVDDSQLPKDRFSAERLKGVDSTLKIQPAKLEDSAVYLCASSLALDRLTGELFFGEGSRLTVL.

This clonotype has just a few counts. The chain links TRBV5-8 to TRBJ1-5, with TRBD1 as a possible D gene (6 bases). V was pared by 1 base and J by 6 bases, with 11 bases between. Looked up from germline, CDR1 is SGHTS and CDR2 is YDEGEE. The CDR3 contains 14 residues. CDR3 sequence (DNA): TGTGCCAGCAGCTTGAGACAGGTTGCTCAGCCCCAGCATTTT. Translating gives CASSLRQVAQPQHF.

This sequence joins TRBV20-1 and TRBJ2-3; possibly TRBD1 for D (5 bases). V was shortened by 4 bases and J by 2 bases, with 10 bases between the two germline ends. CDR1 and CDR2 (germline): DFQATT, SNEGSKA (reference sequence). CDR3 length: 13 residues. CDR3 in amino acids: CSANSRATDTQYF. In nucleotides, the CDR3 is TGCAGTGCTAATAGCAGGGCCACAGATACGCAGTATTTT.

This clonotype was counted between two and nine times. The chain combines TRBV5-4 with TRBJ2-7, with 7 bases fitting TRBD1. The V and J ends lost 0 bases and 3 bases, in that order; junction bases with no gene match: 6. The germline gives CDR1 SGHNT, CDR2 YYREEE (reference sequence). The length of the CDR3 is 15 residues. Written as DNA, the CDR3 is TGTGCCAGCAGCTTGGCGACCTACAGGGGCTACGAGCAGTACTTC. Its translation is CASSLATYRGYEQYF.

This clonotype was counted a few times. The chain couples TRBV5-1 to TRBJ2-6, with a tentative D call TRBD1 (5 bases). CDR3 length: 18 amino acids. The ends were cut back, 5 bases at V and 4 bases at J, with 22 bases in the middle. The germline V gene has CDR1 SGHRS and CDR2 YFSETQ. The chain's CDR3 is CASSIRDSLSLGANVLTF. CDR3 nucleotides: TGCGCCAGCAGTATCAGGGATTCACTCTCTTTGGGGGCCAACGTCCTGACTTTC.

This clonotype has just a few counts. The V and J genes are TRBV5-4 and TRBJ2-2; 9 bases match TRBD1. This CDR3 region has 17 residues. V was pared by 4 bases and J by 1 base, with 8 bases of the junction left unmatched. Germline V CDR1 and CDR2: SGHNT, YYREEE (reference sequence). The CDR3 sequence: CASSPRLTGGNTGELFF. CDR3 DNA: TGTGCCAGCAGCCCCCGACTGACAGGGGGGAACACCGGGGAGCTGTTTTTT.

This clonotype was recorded a few times. The gene calls are TRBV29-1 and TRBJ2-5; the D gene could be TRBD1 or TRBD2 (5 bases each). Germline assignment: CDR1 SQVTM and CDR2 ANQGSEA. Trimming pared 7 bases from V and 4 bases from J, leaving 16 bases between. CDR3 length: 13 residues. The CDR3 DNA reads TGCAGCGCCCACCCCCGGGACCCAGAGACCCAGTACTTC. Its protein product is CSAHPRDPETQYF.

This clonotype was counted only a few times. The rearrangement uses TRBV29-1 and TRBJ2-7; tentatively, D is TRBD2 (6 bases). Germline V gene lookup returns CDR1 SQVTM and CDR2 ANQGSEA. V was clipped by 6 bases and J by 3 bases, with 27 bases between them. CDR3 length: 17 amino acids. CDR3 region: CSVYVGRRENRIYEQYF. Written as DNA, the CDR3 is TGCAGCGTGTATGTCGGCAGGAGGGAAAATCGCATCTACGAGCAGTACTTC.

This clonotype has only a few counts. The rearrangement joins TRBV29-1 to TRBJ1-1, with D unresolved. In germline, CDR1 is SQVTM, CDR2 ANQGSEA. V dropped 6 bases and J dropped 12 bases, with 17 bases sitting between them. This CDR3 is 11 amino acids long. In DNA, the CDR3 is TGCAGCGTGACCGCGGGCCTCGGATCTTTCTTT. Translation gives CSVTAGLGSFF. Filled out from reference TRBV29-1 and TRBJ1-1, the complete variable domain reads SAVISQKPSRDICQRGTSLTIQCQVDSQVTMMFWYRQQPGQSLTLIATANQGSEATYESGFVIDKFPISRPNLTFSTLTVSNMSPEDSSIYLCSVTAGLGSFFGQGTRLTVV.

The chain carries TRBV5-1 and TRBJ2-3, with D perhaps being TRBD1 or TRBD2 (5 bases each). There are 19 residues in the CDR3. The V end was cut by 1 base, the J end by 0 bases, with 21 bases between. Germline assignment: CDR1 SGHRS and CDR2 YFSETQ. As DNA, the CDR3 is TGCGCCAGCAGCTTGAGGGGCGCGCGGAAGGGGACGAGCACAGATACGCAGTATTTT. Protein product: CASSLRGARKGTSTDTQYF.

CDR3 region: CASSLEGREQYF. The CDR3, as DNA: TGCGCCAGCAGCCTGGAAGGACGGGAGCAGTACTTC. The chain combines TRBV5-1 with TRBJ2-7; no firm D call. This CDR3 has 12 residues. V was cut by 4 bases and J by 7 bases, with 12 bases left in between. In germline, CDR1 is SGHRS, CDR2 YFSETQ.

The chain joins TRBV10-3 to TRBJ1-5, with 7 bases identical to TRBD1. Germline V lookup: CDR1 ENHRY, CDR2 SYGVKD. The CDR3 has 16 residues. After removal of 0 bases from V and 8 bases from J, the junction contained 10 bases not matched to a gene. CDR3 sequence reads: CAISESLQGGKKPQHF. The CDR3 DNA reads TGTGCCATCAGTGAGTCCTTGCAGGGGGGAAAGAAGCCCCAGCATTTT.

This clonotype occurred a few times. The chain couples TRBV7-6 to TRBJ2-7, with 10 bases fitting TRBD2. Per germline, CDR1 SGHVS and CDR2 FNYEAQ. CDR3 length: 16 residues. V gave up 5 bases and J gave up 5 bases; unmatched junction bases: 12. In nucleotides, the CDR3 is TGTGCCAGCAGCCTCCATGAGCGGGAGGGTGGAAACGAGCAGTACTTC. Translated, it gives CASSLHEREGGNEQYF.

This clonotype was counted many times. The chain carries TRBV12-3 or TRBV12-4 and TRBJ2-3; D ambiguous. Trimming took 5 bases from V and 0 from J, leaving 9 bases between them. The CDR3 runs 14 residues. CDR3 nucleotides: TGTGCCAGCAGTCCTCCGGGTAGCACAGATACGCAGTATTTT. Amino acids: CASSPPGSTDTQYF.

This clonotype was counted between two and nine times. The chain couples TRBV7-9 to TRBJ2-3, with TRBD2 matching over 15 bases. The CDR3 is 17 residues long. After removal of 5 bases from V and 2 bases from J, the junction contained 5 bases not matched to a gene. Germline assignment: CDR1 SEHNR and CDR2 FQNEAQ (reference sequence). The CDR3 region is CASSEGTSGRFTDTQYF. The CDR3 bases are TGTGCCAGCAGCGAAGGGACTAGCGGGAGGTTCACAGATACGCAGTATTTT.

The chain links TRBV23-1 to TRBJ2-2, with D perhaps matching TRBD1 (6 bases). TRBV23-1 is identified as an open reading frame with a role that is uncertain. V dropped 6 bases and J dropped 3 bases, with 17 bases sitting between them. The CDR3 contains 16 residues. CDR3: CASSPLQQGHTGELFF. CDR3 DNA sequence: TGCGCCAGCAGCCCCCTTCAACAGGGACACACCGGGGAGCTGTTTTTT.

The J gene is TRBJ1-1, the V gene TRBV5-6; the D is unclear. The CDR3 contains 14 residues. Germline values: CDR1 SGHDT, CDR2 YYEEEE. With 1 base removed from V and 4 bases from J, the gap between germline ends came to 11 bases. DNA of the CDR3: TGTGCCAGCAGCTTGTCGCTGGGGAGCACTGAAGCTTTCTTT. Translated, it gives CASSLSLGSTEAFF.

This clonotype was seen a handful of times. The J gene is TRBJ2-1, the V gene TRBV7-2, with unresolved D. The CDR3 spans 15 residues. Germline lookup yields CDR1 SGHTA and CDR2 FQGNSA. With 8 bases removed from V and 0 bases from J, the gap between germline ends came to 14 bases. This CDR3 reads CASDLEDSSYNEQFF. The CDR3 DNA reads TGTGCCAGCGATCTTGAGGATAGCTCCTACAATGAGCAGTTCTTC.

This clonotype was observed a handful of times. The chain joins TRBV3-1 to TRBJ1-4, with TRBD1 matching over 7 bases. CDR1 and CDR2 from the germline V gene are LGHDT and YNNKEL (reference sequence). The CDR3 covers 14 residues. Trimming at V came to 4 bases and at J to 8 bases, leaving 7 bases not matched to a gene. The CDR3 protein is CASSRTGAVEKLFF. CDR3 DNA: TGTGCCAGCAGCCGTACAGGGGCAGTGGAAAAACTGTTTTTT.

The chain couples TRBV4-3 to TRBJ1-4; D is uncertain. Germline V gene sequence: CDR1 LGHNA, CDR2 YSLEER. The CDR3 runs to 14 residues. V lost 2 bases, J lost 2 bases, and 6 bases lay in between. The CDR3: CASSQMLTNEKLFF. The CDR3 DNA follows: TGCGCCAGCAGCCAAATGCTGACTAATGAAAAACTGTTTTTT.

This clonotype was found a few times. The genes are TRBV19 and TRBJ2-7; 11 bases are shared with TRBD1. Trimming took 5 bases from V and 3 from J; bases not matched to a gene: 3. The CDR3 has 14 residues. The germline gives CDR1 LNHDA, CDR2 SQIVND (reference sequence). The CDR3 loop reads CASSAGQGDYEQYF. The CDR3 DNA follows: TGTGCCAGTAGTGCGGGACAGGGGGACTACGAGCAGTACTTC.

This clonotype was found a few times. The V call is TRBV6-1, the J call TRBJ2-7; TRBD1 aligns across 7 bases. V lost 7 bases, J lost 0 bases, and 9 bases stayed unmatched. The CDR3 contains 15 residues. The germline V gene has CDR1 MNHNS and CDR2 SASEGT. This chain's CDR3 is CASKIGQARSYEQYF. DNA of the CDR3: TGTGCCAGCAAAATCGGACAGGCACGCTCCTACGAGCAGTACTTC.

In its sample, this clonotype was seen a few times. The V call is TRBV6-6, the J call TRBJ2-5, with D possibly being TRBD1 (5 bases). CDR3 length: 11 residues. V was shortened by 11 bases and J by 1 base, with 8 bases between the two germline ends. Germline CDR1 MNHNY, CDR2 SVGAGI (reference sequence). In nucleotides, the CDR3 is TGTGCCGCCCAGGGCCAAGAGACCCAGTACTTC. Amino acid sequence: CAAQGQETQYF.

As for this clonotype: Just one base apart from a much larger clone, this may be a read error. The gene calls are TRBV10-2 and TRBJ2-1, with D possibly TRBD1 on 6 matching bases. V lost 4 bases to trimming and J lost 9 bases, with 19 bases between them. CDR1 WSHSY and CDR2 SAAADI come from the germline V gene. The CDR3 is 15 amino acids. The CDR3, as DNA: TGCGCCAGCAGTGGGCGGATAGGGGGAATTCTTGAGCAGTTCTTC. It yields the protein CASSGRIGGILEQFF.

This clonotype was recorded a few times. The J gene is TRBJ2-1, the V gene TRBV13, with 9 bases that match TRBD1. Looked up from germline, CDR1 is PRHDT and CDR2 is FYEKMQ (reference sequence). Trimming removed 0 bases from V and 5 bases from J; junction bases left unmatched: 2. This CDR3 is built from 15 residues. The CDR3 DNA follows: TGTGCCAGCAGCTTAGGGACAGGGGGGCACAATGAGCAGTTCTTC. Protein product: CASSLGTGGHNEQFF.

In DNA form, the CDR3 reads TGTGCCAGTCAAGGGGACAGCCCCTACGAGCAGTACTTC. Its translation: CASQGDSPYEQYF. The chain has TRBV19 and TRBJ2-7; 7 bases map to TRBD1. Germline CDR1 reads LNHDA; CDR2 reads SQIVND (reference sequence). There are 13 residues in the CDR3. The V segment lost 8 bases and the J segment 2 bases; nucleotides outside the gene matches: 6.

The rearrangement links TRBV6-5 to TRBJ2-5; 8 bases agree with TRBD1. Germline assignment: CDR1 MNHEY and CDR2 SVGAGI. The CDR3 consists of 19 residues. Germline trimming cut 2 bases from V and 4 bases from J; bases unmatched to any gene: 18. The CDR3 loop reads CASSYPEVLMKQGGETQYF. CDR3 in DNA: TGTGCCAGCAGTTACCCGGAGGTTTTAATGAAACAGGGGGGAGAGACCCAGTACTTC.

This clonotype was observed a few times. The rearrangement joins TRBV5-1 to TRBJ2-1; 12 positions agree with TRBD1. The germline gives CDR1 SGHRS, CDR2 YFSETQ. V lost 3 bases and J lost 7; bases outside the gene matches: 5. This CDR3 is 15 amino acids long. CDR3 protein: CASSSGQGARNEQFF. In nucleotides, the CDR3 is TGCGCCAGCAGCTCGGGACAGGGGGCGCGGAATGAGCAGTTCTTC.